This TCR beta chain was observed in a study of blood T cell repertoires in COVID-19. V was pared by 2 bases and J by 4 bases, with 14 bases between. The germline V gene encodes CDR1 KGHDR and CDR2 SFDVKD. CDR3 length equals 16 residues. In the original analysis: Amplifying reference gene primers gave estimates of nucleated cell counts. Using immunoSEQ multiplex PCR, the repertoire was profiled, and TCRdb retains in-frame clones only, with some absent. V, J and clone size reflect that table, while D and trimming were determined from the DNA. This table has some 200,000 clones, approximately 84% appearing once.

This receptor was taken from a human donor with acute or convalescent COVID-19. The donor label of this sample is uncertain. The chain joins TRBV24-1 to TRBJ1-5, with D perhaps TRBD1 (5 bases). What was sequenced was peripheral blood. CDR3 loop: CATSDSLQGPNQPQHF. For the CDR3, the DNA is TGTGCCACCAGTGATTCTCTGCAGGGTCCAAATCAGCCCCAGCATTTT.